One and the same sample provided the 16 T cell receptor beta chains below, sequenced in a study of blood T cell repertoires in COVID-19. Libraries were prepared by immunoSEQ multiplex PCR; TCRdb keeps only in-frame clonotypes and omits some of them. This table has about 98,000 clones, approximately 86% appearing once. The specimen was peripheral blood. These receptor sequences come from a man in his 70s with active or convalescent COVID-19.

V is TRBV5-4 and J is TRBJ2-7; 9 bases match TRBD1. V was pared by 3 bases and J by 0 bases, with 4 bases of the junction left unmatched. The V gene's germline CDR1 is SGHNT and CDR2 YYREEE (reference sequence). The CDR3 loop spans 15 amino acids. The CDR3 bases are TGTGCCAGCAGCTACCCGGGACAGGGCTCCTACGAGCAGTACTTC. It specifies CASSYPGQGSYEQYF.

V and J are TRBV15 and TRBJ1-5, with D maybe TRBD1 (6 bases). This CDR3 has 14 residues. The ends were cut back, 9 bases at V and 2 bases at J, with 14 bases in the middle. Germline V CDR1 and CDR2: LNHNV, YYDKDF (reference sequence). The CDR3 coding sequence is TGTGCCACGGGAACAGGGTCGGGCAATCAGCCCCAGCATTTT. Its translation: CATGTGSGNQPQHF.

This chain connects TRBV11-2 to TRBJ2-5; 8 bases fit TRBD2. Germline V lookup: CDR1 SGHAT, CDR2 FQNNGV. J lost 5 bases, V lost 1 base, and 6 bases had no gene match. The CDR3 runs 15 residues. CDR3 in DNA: TGTGCCAGCAGCTTAGGCGGGGGGCGCGGGGAGACCCAGTACTTC. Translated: CASSLGGGRGETQYF.

CDR3: CASSQSGGQGTYNEQFF. DNA for the CDR3: TGTGCCAGCTCACAAAGCGGGGGACAGGGAACCTACAATGAGCAGTTCTTC. The V gene is TRBV18, the J gene TRBJ2-1; D is perhaps TRBD1 (9 bases). V gave up 4 bases and J gave up 2 bases, with 18 bases separating them. The germline gives CDR1 KGHSH, CDR2 LQKENI. The CDR3 has 17 residues.

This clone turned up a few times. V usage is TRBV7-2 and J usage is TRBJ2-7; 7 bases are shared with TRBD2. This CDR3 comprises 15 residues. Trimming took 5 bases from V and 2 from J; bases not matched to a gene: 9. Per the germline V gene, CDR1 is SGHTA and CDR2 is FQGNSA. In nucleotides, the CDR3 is TGTGCCAGCAGCCCGAGGCAGGGAGGGACCTACGAGCAGTACTTC. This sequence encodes CASSPRQGGTYEQYF. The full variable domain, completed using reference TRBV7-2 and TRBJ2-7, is GAGVSQSPSNKVTEKGKDVELRCDPISGHTALYWYRQSLGQGLEFLIYFQGNSAPDKSGLPSDRFSAERTGGSVSTLTIQRTQQEDSAVYLCASSPRQGGTYEQYFGPGTRLTVT.

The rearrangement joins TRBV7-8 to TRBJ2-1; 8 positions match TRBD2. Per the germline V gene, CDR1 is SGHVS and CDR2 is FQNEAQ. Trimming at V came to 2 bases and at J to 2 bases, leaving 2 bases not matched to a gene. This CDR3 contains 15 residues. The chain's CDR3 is CASSLSGGPYNEQFF. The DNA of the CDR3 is TGTGCCAGCAGCTTAAGCGGGGGACCCTACAATGAGCAGTTCTTC.

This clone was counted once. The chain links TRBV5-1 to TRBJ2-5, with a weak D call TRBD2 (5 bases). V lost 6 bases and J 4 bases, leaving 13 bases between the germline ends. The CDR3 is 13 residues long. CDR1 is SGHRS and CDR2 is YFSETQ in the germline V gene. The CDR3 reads CASKQEGSETQYF. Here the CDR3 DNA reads TGCGCCAGCAAACAAGAGGGTTCAGAGACCCAGTACTTC.

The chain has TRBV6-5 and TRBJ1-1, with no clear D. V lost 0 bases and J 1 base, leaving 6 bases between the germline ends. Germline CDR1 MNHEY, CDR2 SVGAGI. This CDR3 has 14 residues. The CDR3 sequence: CASSYSRGNTEAFF. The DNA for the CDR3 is TGTGCCAGCAGTTACTCTAGAGGGAACACTGAAGCTTTCTTT.

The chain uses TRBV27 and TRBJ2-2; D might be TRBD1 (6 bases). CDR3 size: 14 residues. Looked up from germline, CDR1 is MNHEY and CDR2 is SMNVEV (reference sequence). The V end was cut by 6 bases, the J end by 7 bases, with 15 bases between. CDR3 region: CASRIWGQVGELFF. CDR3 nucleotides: TGTGCCAGCAGAATCTGGGGGCAGGTCGGGGAGCTGTTTTTT.

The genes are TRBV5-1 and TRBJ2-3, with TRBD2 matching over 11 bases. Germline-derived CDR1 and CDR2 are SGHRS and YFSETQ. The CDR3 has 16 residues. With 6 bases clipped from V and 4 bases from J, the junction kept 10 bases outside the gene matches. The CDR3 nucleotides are TGCGCCAGCACACAAATAGCGGGGGGGCTGGCAGATACGCAGTATTTT. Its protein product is CASTQIAGGLADTQYF.

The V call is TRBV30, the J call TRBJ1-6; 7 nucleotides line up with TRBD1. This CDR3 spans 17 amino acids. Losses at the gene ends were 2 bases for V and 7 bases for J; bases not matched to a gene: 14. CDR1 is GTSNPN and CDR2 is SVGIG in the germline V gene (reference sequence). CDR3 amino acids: CAWSTPTWTGRNSPLHF. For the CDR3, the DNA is TGTGCCTGGAGTACTCCCACCTGGACAGGACGGAATTCACCCCTCCACTTT.

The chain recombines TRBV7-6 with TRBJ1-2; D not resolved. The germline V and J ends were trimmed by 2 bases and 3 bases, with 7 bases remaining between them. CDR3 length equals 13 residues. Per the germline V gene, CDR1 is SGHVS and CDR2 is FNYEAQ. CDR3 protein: CASSLLGHYGYTF. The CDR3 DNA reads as TGTGCCAGCAGCTTATTGGGCCACTATGGCTACACCTTC.

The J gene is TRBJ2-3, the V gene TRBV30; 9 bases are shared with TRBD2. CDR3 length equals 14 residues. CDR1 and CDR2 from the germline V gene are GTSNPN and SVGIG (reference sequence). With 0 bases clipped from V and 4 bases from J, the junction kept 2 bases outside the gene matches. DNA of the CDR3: TGTGCCTGGAGTGTAGCGGGGGGATCAGATACGCAGTATTTT. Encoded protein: CAWSVAGGSDTQYF.

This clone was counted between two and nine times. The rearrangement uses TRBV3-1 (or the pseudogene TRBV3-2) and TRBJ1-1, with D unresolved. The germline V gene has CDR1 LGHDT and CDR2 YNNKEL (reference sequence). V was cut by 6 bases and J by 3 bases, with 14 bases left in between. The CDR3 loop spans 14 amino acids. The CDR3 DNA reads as TGTGCCAGCAGATCCAACACGAGGGACACTGAAGCTTTCTTT. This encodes CASRSNTRDTEAFF.

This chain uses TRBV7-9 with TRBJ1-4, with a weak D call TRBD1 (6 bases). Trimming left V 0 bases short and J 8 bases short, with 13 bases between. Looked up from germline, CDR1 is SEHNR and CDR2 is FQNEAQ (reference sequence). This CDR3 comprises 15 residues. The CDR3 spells CASSLAVQGGEKLFF. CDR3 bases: TGTGCCAGCAGCTTAGCGGTACAGGGCGGCGAAAAACTGTTTTTT.

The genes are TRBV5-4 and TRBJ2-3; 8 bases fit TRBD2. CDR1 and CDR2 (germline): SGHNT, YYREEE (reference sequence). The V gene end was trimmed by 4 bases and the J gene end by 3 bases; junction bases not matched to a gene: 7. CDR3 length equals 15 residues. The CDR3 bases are TGTGCCAGCAGCCCTATGCTAGCGGGTACAGATACGCAGTATTTT. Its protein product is CASSPMLAGTDTQYF.